The 23 T cell receptor beta chains listed next were all sequenced from one sample in a study of graft-versus-host responses after intestinal transplantation. Generated by immunoSEQ multiplex PCR, the TCRdb table keeps only in-frame clones and is missing some. The table lists about 97,000 clones, 75% to 95% of them singletons. The specimen was PBMCs, collected roughly 410 days after intestinal transplant. These receptors were obtained from a human patient who received an intestinal transplant, so some T cells may come from the graft donor.

The chain has TRBV5-6 and TRBJ1-1; 9 nucleotides agree with TRBD1. Germline values: CDR1 SGHDT, CDR2 YYEEEE. J gave up 6 bases and V 2 bases, and 8 bases lay outside the gene matches. The CDR3 extends over 15 amino acids. Written as DNA, the CDR3 is TGTGCCAGCAGCTTACCGGACAGGGGAGGGTCTGAAGCTTTCTTT. It yields the protein CASSLPDRGGSEAFF.

The rearrangement joins TRBV11-2 to TRBJ1-1; D is uncertain. The CDR3 contains 16 residues. V dropped 1 base and J dropped 1 base, with 13 bases sitting between them. CDR1 SGHAT and CDR2 FQNNGV come from the germline V gene. CDR3 protein: CASSLALGTPNTEAFF. CDR3 nucleotides: TGTGCCAGCAGCTTAGCGTTGGGCACCCCGAACACTGAAGCTTTCTTT. The entire variable domain, with the rest obtained from reference TRBV11-2 and TRBJ1-1, is as follows: EAGVAQSPRYKIIEKRQSVAFWCNPISGHATLYWYQQILGQGPKLLIQFQNNGVVDDSQLPKDRFSAERLKGVDSTLKIQPAKLEDSAVYLCASSLALGTPNTEAFFGQGTRLTVV.

V is TRBV9 and J is TRBJ1-3, with D possibly being TRBD1 (5 bases). The V end lost 4 bases, the J end lost 0 bases, and 11 bases lay between the germline ends. This CDR3 is 15 amino acids long. Germline V lookup: CDR1 SGDLS, CDR2 YYNGEE. DNA for the CDR3: TGTGCCAGCAGCCCGGGACTTATCTCTGGAAACACCATATATTTT. It encodes CASSPGLISGNTIYF. Complete variable domain (other parts from reference TRBV9 and TRBJ1-3): DSGVTQTPKHLITATGQRVTLRCSPRSGDLSVYWYQQSLDQGLQFLIQYYNGEERAKGNILERFSAQQFPDLHSELNLSSLELGDSALYFCASSPGLISGNTIYFGEGSWLTVV.

The J gene is TRBJ2-5, the V gene TRBV7-8, with D unresolved. The germline V gene encodes CDR1 SGHVS and CDR2 FQNEAQ. The germline V and J ends were trimmed by 1 base and 4 bases, with 4 bases remaining between them. CDR3 size: 12 residues. DNA of the CDR3: TGTGCCAGCAGCTTAGGTCTAGAGACCCAGTACTTC. It translates to CASSLGLETQYF.

This chain connects TRBV4-1 to TRBJ2-1; D may be TRBD1 (6 bases). V lost 0 bases to trimming and J lost 8 bases, with 17 bases between them. CDR1 MGHRA and CDR2 YSYEKL come from the germline V gene. The CDR3 contains 16 residues. The CDR3 nucleotides read TGCGCCAGCAGCCAAGATCTGGGGCAGGGGCTGGATGAGCAGTTCTTC. Translation: CASSQDLGQGLDEQFF.

The rearrangement joins TRBV18 to TRBJ2-5; no clear D. The DNA end is a closer match to TRBJ2-7, so the J assignment may be wrong. The CDR3 length is 15 residues. Looked up from germline, CDR1 is KGHSH and CDR2 is LQKENI. CDR3 residues: CASSPGSTATVEQYF. The CDR3 nucleotides read TGTGCCAGCTCACCTGGGTCGACCGCAACCGTCGAGCAGTACTTC.

This clone is a singleton in its sample. This chain uses TRBV1 with TRBJ1-2; the table assigns TRBD1, which was not confirmed against the DNA. TRBV1 is a listed pseudogene. The CDR3 length is 15 residues. The CDR3 sequence is CTSRPQGRANYGYTF. CDR3 nucleotides: TGCACCAGCAGACCACAGGGGAGAGCTAACTATGGCTACACCTTC.

The chain recombines TRBV25-1 with TRBJ2-5; possibly TRBD1 for D (7 bases). The J call may not be correct, given that the DNA end is closer to TRBJ2-7. This CDR3 has 15 residues. Germline V CDR1 and CDR2: MGHDK, SYGVNS. CDR3 bases: TGTGCCACCGGTGCAATTTCAGGGGGGACCTACGAGCAGTACTTC. Amino acids: CATGAISGGTYEQYF.

The V and J genes are TRBV10-2 and TRBJ1-1, with TRBD1 as a possible D gene (6 bases). Germline V gene lookup returns CDR1 WSHSY and CDR2 SAAADI. The ends were cut back, 8 bases at V and 5 bases at J, with 21 bases in the middle. The CDR3 loop spans 15 amino acids. The CDR3: CASRRPGTRMTEAFF. Written as DNA, the CDR3 is TGCGCCAGCCGCCGCCCCGGGACAAGGATGACTGAAGCTTTCTTT.

This chain joins TRBV19 and TRBJ1-4; D might be TRBD1 (5 bases). V lost 3 bases and J 4 bases, leaving 9 bases between the germline ends. Germline loops: CDR1 LNHDA, CDR2 SQIVND (reference sequence). The CDR3 totals 14 residues. The CDR3 loop reads CASSILGLNEKLFF. The CDR3 DNA is TGTGCCAGTAGTATTCTGGGGCTTAATGAAAAACTGTTTTTT.

The V and J genes are TRBV11-2 and TRBJ1-4; D possibly corresponds to TRBD1 (6 bases). The CDR3 is 16 residues long. The ends were cut back, 2 bases at V and 5 bases at J, with 15 bases in the middle. Germline lookup yields CDR1 SGHAT and CDR2 FQNNGV. CDR3 sequence (DNA): TGTGCCAGCAGCTTATCCCCCCAGGGGAGGAATGAAAAACTGTTTTTT. Its protein product is CASSLSPQGRNEKLFF.

This clone came up once. J is TRBJ1-1 and V is TRBV7-2; D possibly corresponds to TRBD1 (5 bases). The CDR3 length is 14 residues. The V gene lost 2 bases and the J gene lost 4 bases, with 11 bases spanning the gap. Germline V lookup: CDR1 SGHTA, CDR2 FQGNSA. The CDR3 region is CASSLSWGGTEAFF. The CDR3 DNA follows: TGTGCCAGCAGCTTAAGTTGGGGGGGCACTGAAGCTTTCTTT.

In the case of this clone: Other DNA sequences in this sample translate to the same CDR3. The rearrangement joins TRBV6-1 to TRBJ1-3, with D hard to call. The germline V gene encodes CDR1 MNHNS and CDR2 SASEGT. The CDR3 is 17 residues long. Trimming removed 3 bases from V and 0 bases from J, with 15 bases in between. CDR3 residues: CASSETGWAISGNTIYF. DNA for the CDR3: TGTGCCAGCAGTGAGACCGGGTGGGCCATCTCTGGAAACACCATATATTTT.

This sequence joins TRBV5-4 and TRBJ2-2; maybe TRBD1 (6 bases). Deletions cut 4 bases from V and 6 bases from J, with 13 bases between. The CDR3 is made up of 14 amino acids. Per germline, CDR1 SGHNT and CDR2 YYREEE (reference sequence). The CDR3 sequence is CASSRGGIPGELFF. The CDR3 coding sequence is TGTGCCAGCAGCCGAGGGGGAATACCCGGGGAGCTGTTTTTT.

The chain combines TRBV29-1 with TRBJ2-3, with TRBD1 matching over 9 bases. The CDR3 has 13 residues. Per germline, CDR1 SQVTM and CDR2 ANQGSEA. V shed 8 bases and J 4 bases; nucleotides not matched to a gene: 7. The CDR3 sequence: CSIEGQGPDTQYF. CDR3 coding DNA: TGCAGCATAGAGGGACAGGGACCAGATACGCAGTATTTT.

The chain employs TRBV9 and TRBJ2-1, with D perhaps TRBD2 (6 bases). Per the germline V gene, CDR1 is SGDLS and CDR2 is YYNGEE. The CDR3 extends over 15 amino acids. The V gene lost 3 bases and the J gene lost 7 bases, with 17 bases spanning the gap. The CDR3 DNA follows: TGTGCCAGCAGCGCCCCGGGGGTATCGGGGAATGAGCAGTTCTTC. This sequence encodes CASSAPGVSGNEQFF. Supplemented by reference TRBV9 and TRBJ2-1, the full variable domain reads DSGVTQTPKHLITATGQRVTLRCSPRSGDLSVYWYQQSLDQGLQFLIQYYNGEERAKGNILERFSAQQFPDLHSELNLSSLELGDSALYFCASSAPGVSGNEQFFGPGTRLTVL.

This chain connects TRBV5-1 to TRBJ2-3; either TRBD1 or TRBD2 may supply D (6 bases each). Germline V lookup: CDR1 SGHRS, CDR2 YFSETQ. CDR3 length: 15 residues. Between the trimmed V and J ends, which lost 0 bases and 6 bases, there was a span of 14 bases. The CDR3 region has the DNA TGCGCCAGCAGCTTGGCCCTGGGGGGCGGCGATACGCAGTATTTT. Translated: CASSLALGGGDTQYF.

This chain uses TRBV6-6 with TRBJ2-7; maybe TRBD1 (6 bases). The CDR3 has 13 amino acids. V shed 2 bases and J shed 2 bases, with 7 bases lying between them. Germline assignment: CDR1 MNHNY and CDR2 SVGAGI (reference sequence). The CDR3 is CASSYEGAYEQYF. CDR3 bases: TGTGCCAGCAGTTACGAGGGGGCCTACGAGCAGTACTTC.

This chain connects TRBV5-1 to TRBJ2-3; 9 bases are a match to TRBD2. This CDR3 spans 15 amino acids. CDR1 is SGHRS and CDR2 is YFSETQ in the germline V gene. The J segment lost 5 bases and the V segment lost 3 bases, leaving 7 bases of the junction unmatched. The CDR3 bases are TGCGCCAGCAGCTCCAGCGGGGGGCCGGGAGATACGCAGTATTTT. Its translation: CASSSSGGPGDTQYF.

The CDR3 loop reads CASSPGPSEAFF. The CDR3 DNA is TGTGCCAGCAGCCCGGGACCCTCGGAAGCTTTCTTT. The chain carries TRBV7-9 and TRBJ1-1, with a tentative D call TRBD1 (5 bases). V lost 5 bases, J lost 8 bases, and 12 bases lay in between. Looked up from germline, CDR1 is SEHNR and CDR2 is FQNEAQ (reference sequence). The CDR3 sequence is 12 residues long.

The chain recombines TRBV5-6 with TRBJ1-3; D is uncertain. The CDR3 is made up of 15 amino acids. The V gene lost 4 bases and the J gene lost 0 bases, with 11 bases spanning the gap. Looked up from germline, CDR1 is SGHDT and CDR2 is YYEEEE. The CDR3 reads CASSGVQTSGNTIYF. CDR3 sequence (DNA): TGTGCCAGCAGCGGGGTTCAGACCTCTGGAAACACCATATATTTT.

This clone appeared once. V and J are TRBV5-1 and TRBJ2-7, with 9 bases fitting TRBD1. The CDR3 extends over 14 amino acids. The junction had 5 bases not matched to a gene; V was cut back by 3 bases and J by 4 bases. Germline V gives CDR1 SGHRS, CDR2 YFSETQ. The CDR3 DNA reads as TGCGCCAGCAGCTCGACAGGGGGTTCTTACGAGCAGTACTTC. Translated, it gives CASSSTGGSYEQYF.

The chain uses TRBV9 and TRBJ1-2, with D possibly matching TRBD1 (5 bases). CDR3 size: 16 residues. The germline CDR1 and CDR2 sequences are SGDLS and YYNGEE. The V end lost 4 bases, the J end lost 4 bases, and 20 bases lay between the germline ends. CDR3 amino acids: CASSPGPTQPTYGYTF. The CDR3 coding sequence is TGTGCCAGCAGCCCGGGACCGACTCAGCCAACCTATGGCTACACCTTC. Complete variable domain (other parts from reference TRBV9 and TRBJ1-2): DSGVTQTPKHLITATGQRVTLRCSPRSGDLSVYWYQQSLDQGLQFLIQYYNGEERAKGNILERFSAQQFPDLHSELNLSSLELGDSALYFCASSPGPTQPTYGYTFGSGTRLTVV.